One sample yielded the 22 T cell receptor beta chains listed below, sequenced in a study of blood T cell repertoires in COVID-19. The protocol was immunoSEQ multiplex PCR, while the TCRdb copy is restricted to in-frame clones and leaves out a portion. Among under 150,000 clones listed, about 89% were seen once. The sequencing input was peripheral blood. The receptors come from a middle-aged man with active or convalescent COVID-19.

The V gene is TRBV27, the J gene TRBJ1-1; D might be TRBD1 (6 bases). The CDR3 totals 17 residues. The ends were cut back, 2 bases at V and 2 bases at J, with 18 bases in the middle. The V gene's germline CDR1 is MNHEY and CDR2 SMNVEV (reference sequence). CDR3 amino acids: CASSLVRRTDANTEAFF. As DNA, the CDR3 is TGTGCCAGCAGTTTAGTAAGGAGGACAGACGCTAACACTGAAGCTTTCTTT.

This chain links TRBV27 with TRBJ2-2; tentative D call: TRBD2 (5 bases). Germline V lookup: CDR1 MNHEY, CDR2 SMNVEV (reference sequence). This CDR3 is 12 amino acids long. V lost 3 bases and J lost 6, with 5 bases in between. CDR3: CASSLRAGELFF. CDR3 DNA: TGTGCCAGCAGTTTGAGGGCCGGGGAGCTGTTTTTT.

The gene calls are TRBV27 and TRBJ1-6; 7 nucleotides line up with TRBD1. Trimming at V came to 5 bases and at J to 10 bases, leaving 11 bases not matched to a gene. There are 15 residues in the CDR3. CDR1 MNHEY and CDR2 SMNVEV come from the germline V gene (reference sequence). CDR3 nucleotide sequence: TGTGCCAGCAGTCCGCCGACAGGGACGGGATCACCCCTCCACTTT. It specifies CASSPPTGTGSPLHF.

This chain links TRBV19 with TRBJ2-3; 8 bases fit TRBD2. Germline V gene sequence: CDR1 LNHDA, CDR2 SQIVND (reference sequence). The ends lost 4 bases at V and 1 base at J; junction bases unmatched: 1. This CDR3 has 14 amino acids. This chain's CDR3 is CASSTAGGTDTQYF. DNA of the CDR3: TGTGCCAGTAGTACAGCGGGAGGCACAGATACGCAGTATTTT.

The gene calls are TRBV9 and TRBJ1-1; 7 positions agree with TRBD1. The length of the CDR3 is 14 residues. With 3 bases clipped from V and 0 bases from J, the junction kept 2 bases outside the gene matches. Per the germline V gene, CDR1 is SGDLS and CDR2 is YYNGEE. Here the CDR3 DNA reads TGTGCCAGCAGCGAGACAGGGATGAACACTGAAGCTTTCTTT. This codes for CASSETGMNTEAFF.

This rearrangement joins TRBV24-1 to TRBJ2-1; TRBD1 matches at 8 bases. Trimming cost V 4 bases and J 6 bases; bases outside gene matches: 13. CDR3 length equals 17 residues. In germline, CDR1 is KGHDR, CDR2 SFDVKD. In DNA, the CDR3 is TGTGCCACCAGTGAGCCTCGACTCGGGACAGGTGGCAATGAGCAGTTCTTC. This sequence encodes CATSEPRLGTGGNEQFF.

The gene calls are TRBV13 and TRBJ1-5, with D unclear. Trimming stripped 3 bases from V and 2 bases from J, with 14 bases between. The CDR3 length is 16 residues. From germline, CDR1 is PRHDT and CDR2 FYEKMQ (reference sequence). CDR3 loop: CASSFSGSLGNQPQHF. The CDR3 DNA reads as TGTGCCAGCAGCTTTAGCGGGAGTTTGGGCAATCAGCCCCAGCATTTT.

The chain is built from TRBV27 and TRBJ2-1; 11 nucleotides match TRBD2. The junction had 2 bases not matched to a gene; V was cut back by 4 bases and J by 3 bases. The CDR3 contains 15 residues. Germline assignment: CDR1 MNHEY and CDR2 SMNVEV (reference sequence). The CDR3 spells CASSSTSGGYNEQFF. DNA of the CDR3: TGTGCCAGCAGTTCCACTAGCGGGGGCTACAATGAGCAGTTCTTC.

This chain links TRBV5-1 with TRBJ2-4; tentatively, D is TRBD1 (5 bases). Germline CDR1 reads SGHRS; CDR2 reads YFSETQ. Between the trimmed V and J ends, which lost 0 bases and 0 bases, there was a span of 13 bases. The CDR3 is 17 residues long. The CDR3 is CASSLAERGLAKNIQYF. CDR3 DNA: TGCGCCAGCAGCTTGGCCGAAAGGGGCCTAGCCAAAAACATTCAGTACTTC.

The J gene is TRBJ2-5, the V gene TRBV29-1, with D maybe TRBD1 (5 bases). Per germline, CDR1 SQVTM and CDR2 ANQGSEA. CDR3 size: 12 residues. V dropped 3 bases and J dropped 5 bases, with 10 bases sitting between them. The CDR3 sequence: CSVDRGEETQYF. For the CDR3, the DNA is TGCAGCGTTGATAGGGGTGAGGAGACCCAGTACTTC.

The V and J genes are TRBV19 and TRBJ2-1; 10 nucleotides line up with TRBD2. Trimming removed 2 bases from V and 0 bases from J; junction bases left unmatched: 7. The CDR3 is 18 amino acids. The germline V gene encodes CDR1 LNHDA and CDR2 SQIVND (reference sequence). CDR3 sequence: CASSIRLAGVGSYNEQFF. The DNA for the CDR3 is TGTGCCAGTAGTATACGGCTAGCGGGAGTAGGCTCCTACAATGAGCAGTTCTTC.

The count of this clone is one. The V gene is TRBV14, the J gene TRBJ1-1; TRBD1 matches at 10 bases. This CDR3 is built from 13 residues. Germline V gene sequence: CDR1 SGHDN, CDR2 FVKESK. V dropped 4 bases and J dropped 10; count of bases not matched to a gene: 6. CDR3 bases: TGTGCCAGCAGCCGAGACAGGGGGCTGGTAGCTTTCTTT. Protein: CASSRDRGLVAFF.

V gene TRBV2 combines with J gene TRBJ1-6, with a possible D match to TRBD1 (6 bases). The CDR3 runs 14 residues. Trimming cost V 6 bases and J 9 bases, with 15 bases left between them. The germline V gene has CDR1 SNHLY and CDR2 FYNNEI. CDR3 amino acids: CASRTTGFGSPLHF. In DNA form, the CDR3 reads TGTGCCAGCAGAACCACAGGGTTCGGTTCACCCCTCCACTTT.

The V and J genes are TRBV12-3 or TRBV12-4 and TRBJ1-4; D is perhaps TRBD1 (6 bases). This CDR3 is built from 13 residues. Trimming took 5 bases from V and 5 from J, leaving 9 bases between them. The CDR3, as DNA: TGTGCCAGCAGTCGGACAGACAATGAAAAACTGTTTTTT. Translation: CASSRTDNEKLFF.

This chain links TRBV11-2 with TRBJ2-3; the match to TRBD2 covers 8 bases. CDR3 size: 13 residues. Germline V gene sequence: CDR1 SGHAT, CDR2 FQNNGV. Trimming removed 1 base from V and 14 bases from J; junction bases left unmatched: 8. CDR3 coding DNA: TGTGCCAGCAGCTTAGTACGACGGGAGGGCCGGTATTTT. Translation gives CASSLVRREGRYF.

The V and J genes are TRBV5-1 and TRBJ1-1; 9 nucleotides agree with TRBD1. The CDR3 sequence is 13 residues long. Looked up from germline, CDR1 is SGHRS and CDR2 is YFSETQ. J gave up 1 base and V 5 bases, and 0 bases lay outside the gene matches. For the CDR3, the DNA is TGCGCCAGCAGGACAGGGGGGAACACTGAAGCTTTCTTT. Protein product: CASRTGGNTEAFF.

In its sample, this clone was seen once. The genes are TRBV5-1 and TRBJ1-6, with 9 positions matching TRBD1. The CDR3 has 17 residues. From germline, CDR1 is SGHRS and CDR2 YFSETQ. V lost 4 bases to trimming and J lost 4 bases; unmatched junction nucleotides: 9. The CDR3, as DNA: TGCGCCAGCAGCCAGGCCCTACAGGGGGCATATAATTCACCCCTCCACTTT. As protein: CASSQALQGAYNSPLHF.

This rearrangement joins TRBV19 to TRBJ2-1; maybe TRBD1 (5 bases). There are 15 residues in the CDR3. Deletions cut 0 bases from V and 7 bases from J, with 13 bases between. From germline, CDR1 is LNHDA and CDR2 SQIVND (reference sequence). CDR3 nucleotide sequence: TGTGCCAGTAGTATAGATTTCCCCCAGGGAAATGAGCAGTTCTTC. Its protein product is CASSIDFPQGNEQFF.

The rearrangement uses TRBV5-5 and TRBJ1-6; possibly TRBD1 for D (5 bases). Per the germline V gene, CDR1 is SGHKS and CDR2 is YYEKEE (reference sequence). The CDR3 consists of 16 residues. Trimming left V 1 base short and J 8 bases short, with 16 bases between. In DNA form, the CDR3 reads TGTGCCAGCAGCTTGTATAAGGGGATAAGGGATTCACCCCTCCACTTT. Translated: CASSLYKGIRDSPLHF.

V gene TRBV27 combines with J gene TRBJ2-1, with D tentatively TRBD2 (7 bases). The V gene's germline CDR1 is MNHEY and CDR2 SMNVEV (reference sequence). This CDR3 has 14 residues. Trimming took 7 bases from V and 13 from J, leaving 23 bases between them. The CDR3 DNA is TGTGCCAGCAAAGTCGTCCAGGGGAGGGGGGACCAGTTCTTC. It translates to CASKVVQGRGDQFF.

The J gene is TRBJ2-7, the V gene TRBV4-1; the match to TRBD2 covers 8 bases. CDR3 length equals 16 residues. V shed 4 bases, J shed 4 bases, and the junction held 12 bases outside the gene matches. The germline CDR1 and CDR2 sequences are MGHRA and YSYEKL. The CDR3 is CASSPALSGGLYEQYF. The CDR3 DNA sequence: TGCGCCAGCAGCCCAGCCCTTTCGGGGGGGCTTTACGAGCAGTACTTC.

The CDR3 region is CASSLGQGASGETQYF. The CDR3 DNA is TGCGCCAGCAGCTTAGGACAGGGTGCGTCTGGGGAGACCCAGTACTTC. This chain links TRBV5-1 with TRBJ2-5, with 8 nucleotides matching TRBD1. The germline V gene has CDR1 SGHRS and CDR2 YFSETQ. V lost 2 bases, J lost 5 bases, and 11 bases stayed unmatched. There are 16 residues in the CDR3.